Included here is one T cell receptor beta chain sequence, with context. Its antigen is currently not known. Base qualities are not recorded, but no much larger clone differs from it by a single base. Donors were about 36 systemically healthy Caucasian individuals from Russia aged roughly 6 to 90 years. Each donor gave approximately 9.4 milliliters of peripheral blood, drawn into EDTA-treated Vacutainer tubes. Ficoll-Paque density-gradient centrifugation was used to isolate PBMCs, with at least 7 million per sample. Trizol reagent was used to extract total RNA from PBMCs, with at least 5 micrograms per sample. For every donor, flow cytometry on a PBMC aliquot measured the percentage of naive CD45RAhigh/CD27high T cells. The library was obtained by 5' RACE. The sequencer was an Illumina HiSeq 2500. The second PCR ran for about 6 to 11 cycles and used a J-beta primer mix along with a sample-barcoded 5' primer. Each TCR beta cDNA molecule received a unique molecular identifier from a template-switch 5' adaptor carrying 12 random nucleotides. Each sample yielded at least 2.5 million CDR3-containing paired-end reads. First-strand cDNA synthesis was performed from all RNA using the Mint cDNA synthesis kit, with priming by a TRBC-specific oligonucleotide. Following uracil-DNA glycosylase treatment, a first 18-cycle PCR with universal primers M1SS and BC2_uni_R was performed on all cDNA. As for how the authors treated the data: For normalization, 1 million high-quality reads were randomly selected from each sample, with every read carrying a distinct molecular identifier. Instead of being binned into consensus sequences, reads that shared molecular identifiers were thrown out. MiTCR, with a Q25 quality threshold and the strictest error-elimination algorithm, was used for CDR3 identification, clonotype clustering and error correction. A nonparametric unseen species model with Euler transformation was used to estimate lower-bound total TCR beta diversity. TCRdb passed the public sequencing reads through fastp at Q25 and MiXCR, retaining productive beta sequences. Each record represents a unique CDR3 protein, reported with the most common genes and DNA among its rows. TCRdb's processing, not the study's, gives the V and J calls here. The sample has roughly 800,000 distinct CDR3 sequences on record, 58% of them singletons. About 20% of the sample is in the top ten clones.

The CDR1 and CDR2 encoded by the germline V gene are ENHRY and SYGVKD. A distance of 6 bases separates the germline ends of V and J, which lose 2 bases and 10 bases respectively. The CDR3 has 11 amino acids, counting the end cysteine and phenylalanine. CDR3 DNA only is kept here, 33 bases in frame from base 1. The sample is drawn from a study of blood T cells in healthy people across ages (dated by TCRdb to between 2015 and 2016). In terms of the full investigation: In model experiments, template switching captured roughly one uniquely barcoded TCR beta cDNA molecule for every two T cells. Using deep sequencing normalized with unique cDNA molecular identifiers, the study measured how TCR beta repertoire diversity changes with age. Four age groups were formed from the donors: young (average roughly 15 years), middle-aged (roughly 38), aged (roughly 59) and long-lived (around 82). Donors of different ages were randomly distributed across sequencing lanes to avoid experimental bias. Using the same blood draw, the study looked at two additional independent replicas of 1 million unique cDNA reads for two donors, one aged 18 to 30 and the other aged 80 or older. Study-wide findings and limitations: Conclusive comparison of naive and antigen-experienced compartments was prevented by the profiling of bulk unsorted PBMCs. Donor CMV infection status was unknown, potentially confounding age-related changes in expanded clonotypes. Estimates of total diversity from one million sequenced T cells were regarded as lower bounds and underestimates. Compared with the aged group, the long-lived group had more naive CD4+ T cells, fewer expanded clones and increased TCR diversity, suggesting age selection. Observed TCR beta diversity correlated strongly with the percentage of naive T cells measured by flow cytometry. As age increased, observed TCR beta diversity per million T cells dropped in a roughly linear way, and a significant reduction was already evident by age 40.

This clonotype was sampled from a man younger than 40 in good health. The sequenced sample was blood. The V and J segments used are TRBV10-3 and TRBJ2-1; the D gene is not confidently resolved. The bases are TGTGCCATCAGTGAGGTCGGGGAGCAGTTCTTC. It codes for CAISEVGEQFF.